A selection of T cell receptor beta chains follows, all from one sample in a study of T cell repertoires in cytomegalovirus infection. Antigen specificity for these receptors is unknown. TCRdb re-called the reads with MiXCR, one entry per CDR3 protein. The repertoire holds about 570,000 distinct CDR3 sequences, with about 39% as singletons. The material was cultured PBMCs, obtained from culture after CMV antigen stimulation. These receptors all stem from a human donor in good health (CMV status not recorded). Some clones in this sample may be carry-over from other donors' samples. Each CDR3 is given with its conserved first and last residue. A D gene is named only where the DNA matches it firmly. Clone size is given for some rows only: seen once, a few or many times, or a class if the clone is expanded.

abundance: NA; d_gene: NA; v_gene: TRBV7-2; j_gene: TRBJ1-6; CDR3nt: TGTGCCAGCAGCCACCCCCAGGGCTCCTATAATTCACCCCTCCACTTT; CDR3aa: CASSHPQGSYNSPLHF
abundance: NA; d_gene: NA; v_gene: TRBV7-8; j_gene: TRBJ2-4; CDR3nt: TGTGCCAGCAGCTTAGGGTCCCGGATCCTTCAGTACTTC; CDR3aa: CASSLGSRILQYF
abundance: NA; d_gene: NA; v_gene: TRBV12-3/TRBV12-4; j_gene: TRBJ2-7; CDR3nt: TGTGCCAGCAGTTCTAGCTATGAGGACTACGAGCAGTACTTC; CDR3aa: CASSSSYEDYEQYF
abundance: few; d_gene: NA; v_gene: TRBV6-1; j_gene: TRBJ1-2; CDR3nt: TGTGCCAGCCAAGGTTGGGGTTCCGGCTACACCTTC; CDR3aa: CASQGWGSGYTF
abundance: NA; d_gene: TRBD2; v_gene: TRBV20-1; j_gene: TRBJ2-3; CDR3nt: TGCAGTGCTCTCGAGGGAGGGCCCACAGATACGCAGTATTTT; CDR3aa: CSALEGGPTDTQYF
abundance: once; d_gene: NA; v_gene: TRBV6-6; j_gene: TRBJ1-1; CDR3nt: TGTGCCAGCATGCTGGACAGTGCTTCTGAAGCTTTCTTT; CDR3aa: CASMLDSASEAFF
abundance: NA; d_gene: NA; v_gene: TRBV4-1; j_gene: TRBJ2-7; CDR3nt: TGCGCCAGCAGCCAACCAGGGTTGGGGGCGCGCGAGCAGTACTTC; CDR3aa: CASSQPGLGAREQYF
abundance: NA; d_gene: TRBD1; v_gene: TRBV12-3/TRBV12-4; j_gene: TRBJ1-5; CDR3nt: TGTGCCAGCAGTTTGGGGGACAGGGGGCTAGGTCAGCCCCAGCATTTT; CDR3aa: CASSLGDRGLGQPQHF
abundance: NA; d_gene: NA; v_gene: TRBV7-9; j_gene: TRBJ2-3; CDR3nt: TGTGCCAGCAGAGGGGAGAGGGTGGGACAAGGCACAGATACGCAGTATTTT; CDR3aa: CASRGERVGQGTDTQYF
abundance: many; d_gene: NA; v_gene: TRBV7-2; j_gene: TRBJ1-1; CDR3nt: TGTGCCAGCAGCTTATATAACACTGAAGCTTTCTTT; CDR3aa: CASSLYNTEAFF